This TCR beta chain derives from a study of CD8 T cells in Susac syndrome. CDR1 SGHRS and CDR2 YFSETQ come from the germline V gene. The CDR3 has 15 residues. J gave up 2 bases and V 2 bases, and 3 bases lay outside the gene matches. As concerns this clonotype: Antigen unknown.

The patients with Susac syndrome were individuals who fulfilled the recently defined diagnostic criteria for disease that was either definite or probable. Study outcomes and limitations: The CD4+ T cell repertoires of Susac syndrome were found to show no clonal expansion.

An input of about 0.5 to 1 ug of RNA was subjected to reverse transcription using random hexamers. An immunoSEQ multiplex PCR generated amplified TCR beta CDR3 products spanning 54 Vbeta and 13 Jbeta. Each CDR3 protein is one row after TCRdb ran MiXCR on the immunoSEQ multiplex PCR reads. This sample has about 200,000 distinct CDR3 sequences, with more than 85% found just once. The chain couples TRBV5-1 to TRBJ2-3; TRBD1 aligns across 9 bases. Source material: CD4+ T cells from PBMCs. The source is a human donor with Susac syndrome. CDR3 DNA sequence: TGCGCCAGCAGCTTCACACAGGGGGCCACAGATACGCAGTATTTT. Its translation is CASSFTQGATDTQYF.